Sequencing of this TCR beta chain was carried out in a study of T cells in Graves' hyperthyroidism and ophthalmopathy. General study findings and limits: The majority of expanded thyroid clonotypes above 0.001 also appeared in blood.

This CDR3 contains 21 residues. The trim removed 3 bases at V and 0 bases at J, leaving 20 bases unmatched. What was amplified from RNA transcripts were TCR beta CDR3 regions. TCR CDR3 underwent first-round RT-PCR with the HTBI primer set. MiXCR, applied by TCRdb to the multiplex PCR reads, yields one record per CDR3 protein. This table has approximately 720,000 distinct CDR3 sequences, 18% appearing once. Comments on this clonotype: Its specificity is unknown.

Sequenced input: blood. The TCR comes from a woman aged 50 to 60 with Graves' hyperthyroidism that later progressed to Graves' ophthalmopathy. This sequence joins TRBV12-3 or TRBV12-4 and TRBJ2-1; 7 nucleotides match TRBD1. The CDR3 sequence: CASSLRAPDRVSLISYNEQFF. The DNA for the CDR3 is TGTGCCAGCAGTTTGCGTGCCCCCGACAGGGTCTCCTTAATCTCCTACAATGAGCAGTTCTTC.